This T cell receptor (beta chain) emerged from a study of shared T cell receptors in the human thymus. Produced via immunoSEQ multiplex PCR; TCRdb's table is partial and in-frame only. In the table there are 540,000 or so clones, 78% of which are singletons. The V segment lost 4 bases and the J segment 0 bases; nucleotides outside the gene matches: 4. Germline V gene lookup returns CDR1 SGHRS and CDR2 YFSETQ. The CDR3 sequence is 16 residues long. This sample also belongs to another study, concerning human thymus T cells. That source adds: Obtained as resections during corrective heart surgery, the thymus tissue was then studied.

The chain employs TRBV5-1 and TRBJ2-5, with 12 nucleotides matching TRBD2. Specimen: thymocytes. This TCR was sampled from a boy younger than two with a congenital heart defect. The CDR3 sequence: CASSARTSGNQETQYF. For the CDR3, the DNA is TGCGCCAGCAGCGCCCGGACTAGCGGGAACCAAGAGACCCAGTACTTC. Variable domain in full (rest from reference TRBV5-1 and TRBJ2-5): KAGVTQTPRYLIKTRGQQVTLSCSPISGHRSVSWYQQTPGQGLQFLFEYFSETQRNKGNFPGRFSGRQFSNSRSEMNVSTLELGDSALYLCASSARTSGNQETQYFGPGTRLLVL.